This record covers a single T cell receptor (beta chain). Sequenced by immunoSEQ multiplex PCR; TCRdb stores in-frame clones only, minus some. The data show more than 350,000 clones, 70% to 90% seen once. This specimen comes from a study of blood T cell repertoires in COVID-19. Germline lookup yields CDR1 SNHLY and CDR2 FYNNEI. The V end lost 7 bases, the J end lost 1 base, and 13 bases lay between the germline ends. There are 14 residues in the CDR3. Material: peripheral blood. The receptor was isolated from a woman under 40 with COVID-19, enrolled during active disease. V is TRBV2 and J is TRBJ1-1; D gene ambiguous. CDR3 loop: CASTFEVPNTEAFF. Here the CDR3 DNA reads TGTGCCAGCACCTTTGAGGTTCCGAACACTGAAGCTTTCTTT.